One sample yielded the 2 T cell receptor beta chains listed below, sequenced in a study of OX40 agonist ivuxolimab in advanced cancers. Repertoires were generated with immunoSEQ multiplex PCR, while TCRdb's copy carries only in-frame clones and drops some. The sample contains roughly 61,000 clones, about 92% of which appear only once. The sample was CD4+ or CD8+ T cells sorted from blood, taken in a trial of the OX40 agonist ivuxolimab. The receptors here all came from an adult with an advanced solid tumor such as melanoma, head and neck, liver or kidney cancer.

The chain joins TRBV28 to TRBJ2-7; D assignment may be TRBD1 or TRBD2 (6 bases each). The CDR3 runs 12 residues. The V gene lost 6 bases and the J gene lost 9 bases, with 15 bases spanning the gap. Germline lookup yields CDR1 MDHEN and CDR2 SYDVKM. The CDR3 DNA follows: TGTGCCAGCAGACGGGGGCCGGAGGGGCAGTACTTC. This gives the protein CASRRGPEGQYF.

The chain carries TRBV2 and TRBJ1-1, with 10 bases aligning to TRBD1. This CDR3 spans 15 amino acids. Germline V gene lookup returns CDR1 SNHLY and CDR2 FYNNEI. The ends lost 7 bases at V and 3 bases at J; junction bases unmatched: 8. Here the CDR3 DNA reads TGTGCCAGCAACCGCCCCGGGACAGGGGACACTGAAGCTTTCTTT. This encodes CASNRPGTGDTEAFF.